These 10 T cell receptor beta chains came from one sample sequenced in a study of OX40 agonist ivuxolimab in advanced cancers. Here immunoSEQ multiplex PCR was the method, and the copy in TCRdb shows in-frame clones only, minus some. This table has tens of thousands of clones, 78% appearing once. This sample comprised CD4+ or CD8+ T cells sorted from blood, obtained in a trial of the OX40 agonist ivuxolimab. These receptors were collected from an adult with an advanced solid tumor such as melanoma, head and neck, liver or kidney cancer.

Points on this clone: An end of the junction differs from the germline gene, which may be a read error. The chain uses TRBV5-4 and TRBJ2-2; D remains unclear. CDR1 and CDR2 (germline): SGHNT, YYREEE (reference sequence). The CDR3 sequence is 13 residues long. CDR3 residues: CAGSFRNTGELFF. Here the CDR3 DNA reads TGTGCCGGCAGCTTTAGAAACACCGGGGAGCTGTTTTTT.

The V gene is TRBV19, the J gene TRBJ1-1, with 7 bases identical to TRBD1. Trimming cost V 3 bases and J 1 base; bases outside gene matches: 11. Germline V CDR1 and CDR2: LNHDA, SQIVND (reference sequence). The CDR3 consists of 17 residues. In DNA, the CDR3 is TGTGCCAGTAGTATTGGAGATCCCAGGGGGAGGAACACTGAAGCTTTCTTT. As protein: CASSIGDPRGRNTEAFF.

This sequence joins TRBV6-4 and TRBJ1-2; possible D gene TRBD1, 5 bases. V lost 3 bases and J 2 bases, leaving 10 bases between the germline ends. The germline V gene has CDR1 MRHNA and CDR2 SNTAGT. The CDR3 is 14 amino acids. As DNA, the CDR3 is TGTGCCAGCAGTGAAGACAGTCTGAACTATGGCTACACCTTC. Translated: CASSEDSLNYGYTF.

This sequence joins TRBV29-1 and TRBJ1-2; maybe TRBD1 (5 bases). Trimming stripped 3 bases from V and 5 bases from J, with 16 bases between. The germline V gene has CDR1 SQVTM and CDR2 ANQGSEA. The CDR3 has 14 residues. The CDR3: CSVERGDTAYGYTF. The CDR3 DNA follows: TGCAGCGTTGAGAGGGGAGATACTGCTTATGGCTACACCTTC.

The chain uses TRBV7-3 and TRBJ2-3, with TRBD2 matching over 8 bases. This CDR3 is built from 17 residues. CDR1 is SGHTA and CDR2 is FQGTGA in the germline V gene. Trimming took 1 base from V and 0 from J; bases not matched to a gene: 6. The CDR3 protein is CASSLIGTSGSTDTQYF. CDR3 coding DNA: TGTGCCAGCAGCTTAATAGGCACTAGCGGAAGCACAGATACGCAGTATTTT.

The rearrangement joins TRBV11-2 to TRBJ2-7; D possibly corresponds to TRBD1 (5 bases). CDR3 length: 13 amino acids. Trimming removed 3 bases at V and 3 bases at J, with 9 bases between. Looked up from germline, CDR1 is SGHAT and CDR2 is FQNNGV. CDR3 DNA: TGTGCCAGCAGCTTTCAGGGCGGCTACGAGCAGTACTTC. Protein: CASSFQGGYEQYF.

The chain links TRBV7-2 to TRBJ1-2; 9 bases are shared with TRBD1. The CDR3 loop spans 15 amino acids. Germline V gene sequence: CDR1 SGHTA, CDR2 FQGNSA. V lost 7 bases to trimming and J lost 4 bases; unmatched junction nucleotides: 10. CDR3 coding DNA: TGTGCCAGCACCCCCCGGACAGGGGTTCCCTATGGCTACACCTTC. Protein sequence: CASTPRTGVPYGYTF.

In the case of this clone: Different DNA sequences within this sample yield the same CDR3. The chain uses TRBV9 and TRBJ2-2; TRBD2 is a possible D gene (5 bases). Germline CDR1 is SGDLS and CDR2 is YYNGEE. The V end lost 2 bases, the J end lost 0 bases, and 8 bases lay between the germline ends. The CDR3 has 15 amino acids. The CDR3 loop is CASSVGLPNTGELFF. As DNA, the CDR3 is TGTGCCAGCAGCGTCGGACTGCCGAACACCGGGGAGCTGTTTTTT.

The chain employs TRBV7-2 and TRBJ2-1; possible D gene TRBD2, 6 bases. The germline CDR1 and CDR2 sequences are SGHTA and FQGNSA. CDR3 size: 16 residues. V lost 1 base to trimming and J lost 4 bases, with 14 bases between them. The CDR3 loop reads CASSLGLGLEYNEQFF. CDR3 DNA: TGTGCCAGCAGCTTAGGGTTGGGACTTGAGTACAATGAGCAGTTCTTC.

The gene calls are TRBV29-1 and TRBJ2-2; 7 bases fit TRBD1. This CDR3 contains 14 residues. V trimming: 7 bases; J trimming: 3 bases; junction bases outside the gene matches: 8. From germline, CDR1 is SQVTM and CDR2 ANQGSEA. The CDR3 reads CSARQGGDTGELFF. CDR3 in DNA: TGCAGCGCCCGACAGGGTGGGGACACCGGGGAGCTGTTTTTT.